The 30 T cell receptor beta chains below were found in one sample sequenced in a study of cytomegalovirus exposure and HLA in healthy donors. The PCR employed 60 Vbeta primers together with 13 Jbeta primers. Produced via immunoSEQ multiplex PCR; TCRdb's table is partial and in-frame only. In the table there are some 130,000 clones, roughly 70% of which are singletons. The sequenced sample was PBMCs. The source is a man under 40 in good health and CMV-seronegative.

The chain combines TRBV27 with TRBJ1-1; D is possibly TRBD1 (5 bases). The CDR3 totals 14 residues. V shed 5 bases and J shed 10 bases, with 20 bases lying between them. From germline, CDR1 is MNHEY and CDR2 SMNVEV (reference sequence). CDR3 sequence (DNA): TGTGCCAGCAGTCCGTCAGGGATTCCTGTGGGAGCTTTCTTT. It translates to CASSPSGIPVGAFF.

The rearrangement joins TRBV2 to TRBJ1-1; the D gene is possibly TRBD1 (6 bases). Germline CDR1 SNHLY, CDR2 FYNNEI. The CDR3 covers 13 residues. Trimming left V 5 bases short and J 3 bases short, with 10 bases between. The CDR3 nucleotides are TGTGCCAGCAGTATCGAGGGGGACACTGAAGCTTTCTTT. This sequence encodes CASSIEGDTEAFF.

The chain employs TRBV2 and TRBJ2-1, with TRBD1 matching over 7 bases. The CDR3 runs to 14 residues. V was pared by 6 bases and J by 5 bases, with 7 bases of the junction left unmatched. Germline CDR1 and CDR2: SNHLY and FYNNEI. The CDR3 DNA is TGTGCCAGCAGGGGACAGAAATCCGACAATGAGCAGTTCTTC. Translated: CASRGQKSDNEQFF. Full variable domain (remainder filled in from reference TRBV2 and TRBJ2-1): EPEVTQTPSHQVTQMGQEVILRCVPISNHLYFYWYRQILGQKVEFLVSFYNNEISEKSEIFDDQFSVERPDGSNFTLKIRSTKLEDSAMYFCASRGQKSDNEQFFGPGTRLTVL.

The rearrangement joins TRBV6-5 to TRBJ1-5; tentatively, D is TRBD1 (6 bases). Germline V gives CDR1 MNHEY, CDR2 SVGAGI. V gave up 4 bases and J gave up 4 bases, with 14 bases separating them. This CDR3 region has 15 residues. CDR3 DNA sequence: TGTGCCAGCAGTTCCCTGAGGGGGGGGAATCAGCCCCAGCATTTT. Translation: CASSSLRGGNQPQHF.

The chain links TRBV18 to TRBJ1-4; D possibly corresponds to TRBD1 (5 bases). This CDR3 region has 17 residues. Germline V gene data show CDR1 as KGHSH and CDR2 as LQKENI. The ends were cut back, 5 bases at V and 4 bases at J, with 20 bases in the middle. CDR3 nucleotides: TGTGCCAGCTCATTGCTACCGGGAGGCAGGGATAATGAAAAACTGTTTTTT. Residues: CASSLLPGGRDNEKLFF.

This sequence joins TRBV2 and TRBJ2-3; 7 nucleotides align to TRBD2. The V segment lost 11 bases and the J segment 0 bases; nucleotides outside the gene matches: 8. This CDR3 has 14 amino acids. The germline V gene has CDR1 SNHLY and CDR2 FYNNEI. Written as DNA, the CDR3 is TGTGCCTCTCTCGGGAGGAAAAGCACAGATACGCAGTATTTT. Protein sequence: CASLGRKSTDTQYF.

This clone is judged large. Other nucleotide sequences from this sample produce the same CDR3. The chain employs TRBV7-3 and TRBJ2-1, with 12 bases that match TRBD2. From germline, CDR1 is SGHTA and CDR2 FQGTGA. V shed 1 base and J 6 bases; nucleotides not matched to a gene: 4. The CDR3 is 16 amino acids. CDR3 region: CASSLIASGGANEQFF. In nucleotides, the CDR3 is TGTGCCAGCAGCTTAATAGCTAGCGGGGGGGCCAATGAGCAGTTCTTC.

The chain couples TRBV5-1 to TRBJ1-2; TRBD1 is a possible D gene (6 bases). Germline V gives CDR1 SGHRS, CDR2 YFSETQ. Trimming took off 0 bases at V and 7 bases at J, with 13 bases between the two ends. CDR3 length: 14 residues. The CDR3 loop reads CASSLADRQAGYTF. DNA for the CDR3: TGCGCCAGCAGCTTGGCAGACCGACAGGCTGGCTACACCTTC.

CDR3 protein: CASRAELLKNTGELFF. In DNA form, the CDR3 reads TGTGCCAGCAGGGCGGAGTTGCTTAAGAACACCGGGGAGCTGTTTTTT. The rearrangement links TRBV5-6 to TRBJ2-2; unclear D gene. CDR1 is SGHDT and CDR2 is YYEEEE in the germline V gene. The CDR3 contains 16 residues. V was cut by 5 bases and J by 1 base, with 15 bases left in between. The full variable domain, in which reference TRBV5-6 and TRBJ2-2 provide the parts outside the CDR3, is DAGVTQSPTHLIKTRGQQVTLRCSPKSGHDTVSWYQQALGQGPQFIFQYYEEEERQRGNFPDRFSGHQFPNYSSELNVNALLLGDSALYLCASRAELLKNTGELFFGEGSRLTVL.

This chain uses TRBV6-1 with TRBJ1-5; D is unclear. Trimming shortened V by 2 bases and J by 7 bases, and 12 bases separated the two germline ends. Germline V gene lookup returns CDR1 MNHNS and CDR2 SASEGT. This CDR3 is built from 14 residues. The CDR3: CASSEYGSGQPQHF. CDR3 DNA sequence: TGTGCCAGCAGTGAATACGGCAGCGGGCAGCCCCAGCATTTT.

This clone was observed a handful of times. The chain is built from TRBV5-3 and TRBJ2-6; a weak D match, TRBD1 (6 bases). TRBV5-3 is designated an ORF whose function remains uncertain. CDR3 length: 17 residues. The V end was cut by 0 bases, the J end by 2 bases, with 12 bases between. The CDR3 DNA follows: TGTGCCAGAAGCTTGGTTCCAGGGGTCACTGGGGCCAACGTCCTGACTTTC. Translated, it gives CARSLVPGVTGANVLTF.

The J gene is TRBJ2-5, the V gene TRBV9, with a possible D match to TRBD2 (5 bases). The CDR3 sequence is 14 residues long. Germline V lookup: CDR1 SGDLS, CDR2 YYNGEE. V dropped 4 bases and J dropped 1 base, with 11 bases sitting between them. CDR3 DNA: TGTGCCAGCAGCTCCGTAGGACTCCAAGAGACCCAGTACTTC. This translates into CASSSVGLQETQYF.

V gene TRBV7-7 combines with J gene TRBJ2-1, with TRBD2 identical over 14 bases. The V gene's germline CDR1 is SSHAT and CDR2 FNYEAQ (reference sequence). J gave up 9 bases and V 1 base, and 5 bases lay outside the gene matches. The CDR3 is 16 amino acids. CDR3 in DNA: TGTGCCAGCAGCTTAGTAGGAGGGACTAGCGGGGGTGAGCAGTTCTTC. This translates into CASSLVGGTSGGEQFF.

About this clone: One end of the junction varies from germline; a read error may be responsible. The CDR3 loop reads CASSLGGGRTDTQYF. The CDR3 DNA reads TGTGCTAGCAGCCTTGGGGGAGGGCGCACAGATACGCAGTATTTT. The rearrangement joins TRBV7-7 to TRBJ2-3, with 7 positions matching TRBD2. This CDR3 spans 15 amino acids. CDR1 and CDR2 (germline): SSHAT, FNYEAQ (reference sequence).

This clone was seen a few times. The J gene is TRBJ2-2, the V gene TRBV14, with D possibly matching TRBD1 (5 bases). V was pared by 1 base and J by 6 bases, with 15 bases between. Looked up from germline, CDR1 is SGHDN and CDR2 is FVKESK. The CDR3 is 16 residues long. The CDR3 DNA is TGTGCCAGCAGCCAAGTTTGGGGCAATGGCCCCGGGGAGCTGTTTTTT. As protein: CASSQVWGNGPGELFF. Filled out from reference TRBV14 and TRBJ2-2, the complete variable domain reads EAGVTQFPSHSVIEKGQTVTLRCDPISGHDNLYWYRRVMGKEIKFLLHFVKESKQDESGMPNNRFLAERTGGTYSTLKVQPAELEDSGVYFCASSQVWGNGPGELFFGEGSRLTVL.

Regarding this clone: Other nucleotide sequences from this sample produce the same CDR3. This sequence joins TRBV14 and TRBJ2-7, with TRBD2 identical over 7 bases. CDR1 is SGHDN, CDR2 FVKESK, per germline. With 4 bases clipped from V and 5 bases from J, the junction kept 14 bases outside the gene matches. The CDR3 contains 16 residues. The CDR3 sequence is CASSPPVFGTKDEQYF. CDR3 nucleotides: TGTGCCAGCAGCCCTCCGGTGTTCGGGACTAAGGACGAGCAGTACTTC.

The J gene is TRBJ2-7, the V gene TRBV28, with D perhaps matching TRBD1 (5 bases). V was cut by 4 bases and J by 8 bases, with 21 bases left in between. Per germline, CDR1 MDHEN and CDR2 SYDVKM. The CDR3 is 15 residues long. CDR3 sequence: CASSSDSSSKMKQYF. Written as DNA, the CDR3 is TGTGCCAGCAGTTCTGACAGTTCAAGTAAGATGAAGCAGTACTTC.

CDR3 residues: CASRGPDKPLEQYF. The CDR3 DNA reads TGTGCCAGCAGGGGGCCTGATAAACCCCTCGAGCAGTACTTC. The chain uses TRBV6-6 and TRBJ2-7, with D maybe TRBD1 (5 bases). V dropped 6 bases and J dropped 6 bases, with 18 bases sitting between them. CDR1 and CDR2 (germline): MNHNY, SVGAGI (reference sequence). This CDR3 spans 14 amino acids.

In this sample, this clone turned up once. The V gene is TRBV5-1, the J gene TRBJ1-2, with D possibly TRBD1 on 6 matching bases. Germline V gene data show CDR1 as SGHRS and CDR2 as YFSETQ. Deletions cut 4 bases from V and 1 base from J, with 23 bases between. The CDR3 totals 18 residues. This CDR3 reads CASSATAGSGVINYGYTF. CDR3 in DNA: TGCGCCAGCAGCGCTACGGCCGGGTCAGGGGTGATTAACTATGGCTACACCTTC.

This chain uses TRBV2 with TRBJ1-1; D gene uncertain. The CDR3 covers 14 residues. Per germline, CDR1 SNHLY and CDR2 FYNNEI. The V and J ends lost 5 bases and 1 base respectively, with 11 bases between them. CDR3 residues: CASSLSTGNTEAFF. Written as DNA, the CDR3 is TGTGCCAGCAGTCTCTCTACTGGGAACACTGAAGCTTTCTTT.

The V gene is TRBV7-3, the J gene TRBJ2-5; 8 nucleotides match TRBD2. TRBJ2-7 matches the DNA end more closely, so the J call is doubtful. Germline V CDR1 and CDR2: SGHTA, FQGTGA. This CDR3 spans 13 amino acids. CDR3 nucleotide sequence: TGTGCCAGCTCAGTAGCGGGACCCTACGAGCAGTACTTC. Encoded protein: CASSVAGPYEQYF.

The rearrangement uses TRBV7-9 and TRBJ2-2; D might be TRBD1 (6 bases). The CDR3 has 14 residues. Looked up from germline, CDR1 is SEHNR and CDR2 is FQNEAQ (reference sequence). The germline V and J ends were trimmed by 2 bases and 8 bases, with 12 bases remaining between them. CDR3 protein: CASSLQGNDGELFF. As DNA, the CDR3 is TGTGCCAGCAGCTTACAGGGGAACGATGGGGAGCTGTTTTTT.

This chain links TRBV6-5 with TRBJ2-7, with D possibly matching TRBD1 (5 bases). The germline V gene encodes CDR1 MNHEY and CDR2 SVGAGI. This CDR3 comprises 13 residues. The V end lost 6 bases, the J end lost 2 bases, and 11 bases lay between the germline ends. CDR3 amino acids: CASRPTDPYEQYF. CDR3 in DNA: TGTGCCAGCAGGCCGACAGACCCCTACGAGCAGTACTTC.

This chain connects TRBV29-1 to TRBJ2-7; D gene uncertain. CDR3 length: 12 residues. V was shortened by 5 bases and J by 0 bases, with 8 bases between the two germline ends. Germline V gene data show CDR1 as SQVTM and CDR2 as ANQGSEA. For the CDR3, the DNA is TGCAGCGTTAAACTACCCTCCTACGAGCAGTACTTC. This encodes CSVKLPSYEQYF.

The rearrangement uses TRBV29-1 and TRBJ2-1; 12 bases agree with TRBD2. The CDR3 runs 14 residues. Germline trimming cut 7 bases from V and 5 bases from J; bases unmatched to any gene: 6. Germline assignment: CDR1 SQVTM and CDR2 ANQGSEA. In DNA, the CDR3 is TGCAGCGCGAATGGACTAGCGGGGCACAATGAGCAGTTCTTC. This sequence encodes CSANGLAGHNEQFF.

The chain is built from TRBV18 and TRBJ2-1; possible D gene TRBD2, 6 bases. V dropped 3 bases and J dropped 2 bases, with 11 bases sitting between them. The germline CDR1 and CDR2 sequences are KGHSH and LQKENI. CDR3 size: 15 residues. Here the CDR3 reads CASSPSGQTYNEQFF. DNA of the CDR3: TGTGCCAGCTCACCCAGCGGGCAAACCTACAATGAGCAGTTCTTC.

The chain has TRBV28 and TRBJ2-5; 11 bases align to TRBD1. This CDR3 has 17 amino acids. From germline, CDR1 is MDHEN and CDR2 SYDVKM. The V gene end was trimmed by 5 bases and the J gene end by 5 bases; junction bases not matched to a gene: 13. CDR3 loop: CASSPLNPDRGHETQYF. The CDR3 coding sequence is TGTGCCAGCAGTCCTCTAAATCCGGACAGGGGGCATGAGACCCAGTACTTC.

This clone turned up a few times. This sequence joins TRBV7-8 and TRBJ2-7, with 7 bases aligning to TRBD1. The germline CDR1 and CDR2 sequences are SGHVS and FQNEAQ. Unmatched junction bases numbered 7, after V lost 0 bases and J lost 2 bases. The CDR3 spans 16 residues. CDR3 sequence (DNA): TGTGCCAGCAGCTTAGCGGGACAGAGTTTACCCTACGAGCAGTACTTC. Its translation: CASSLAGQSLPYEQYF.

The V gene is TRBV19, the J gene TRBJ2-2; the D gene is possibly TRBD1 (6 bases). The CDR3 is made up of 13 amino acids. The ends were cut back, 6 bases at V and 10 bases at J, with 15 bases in the middle. Germline CDR1 is LNHDA and CDR2 is SQIVND (reference sequence). The CDR3 coding sequence is TGTGCCAGTAGGCCCGACAGGATGGCGGAGCTGTTTTTT. Translating gives CASRPDRMAELFF.

The rearrangement links TRBV14 to TRBJ2-1; 7 bases agree with TRBD1. Germline V CDR1 and CDR2: SGHDN, FVKESK. CDR3 size: 13 residues. With V trimmed by 3 bases and J by 4 bases, 0 bases remained unmatched. The CDR3 reads CASSQDRYNEQFF. The CDR3 region has the DNA TGTGCCAGCAGCCAGGACAGGTACAATGAGCAGTTCTTC.